Listed here are 10 T cell receptor beta chains from one sample, sequenced in a study of blood T cell repertoires in COVID-19. Measured with immunoSEQ multiplex PCR; TCRdb has only the in-frame clones, and not every one. The sample carries some 260,000 clones, approximately 90% recorded once. The sample comprised peripheral blood. These receptors came from a woman aged 35 to 49 who had recovered from COVID-19.

V gene TRBV6-5 combines with J gene TRBJ1-4; 10 bases map to TRBD1. V was pared by 2 bases and J by 7 bases, with 7 bases of the junction left unmatched. The CDR3 has 16 residues. The germline gives CDR1 MNHEY, CDR2 SVGAGI. The CDR3 here is CASSYRGGQGSEKLFF. The CDR3, as DNA: TGTGCCAGCAGTTACCGGGGGGGACAGGGGAGTGAAAAACTGTTTTTT.

The chain combines TRBV6-2 or TRBV6-3 with TRBJ2-1; 10 bases line up with TRBD2. The CDR3 length is 14 residues. V gave up 2 bases and J gave up 12 bases; unmatched junction bases: 7. The germline V gene has CDR1 MNHEY and CDR2 SVGEGT. CDR3 residues: CASSYQGLAFSQFF. In nucleotides, the CDR3 is TGTGCCAGCAGTTACCAGGGACTAGCGTTTTCGCAGTTCTTC.

The CDR3 sequence is CASSPLRGGSSYNEQFF. CDR3 DNA sequence: TGTGCCAGCTCACCCCTACGGGGAGGGAGCTCCTACAATGAGCAGTTCTTC. The chain couples TRBV18 to TRBJ2-1, with 7 nucleotides matching TRBD2. The CDR3 has 17 amino acids. Trimming took 3 bases from V and 0 from J; bases not matched to a gene: 8. Germline CDR1 KGHSH, CDR2 LQKENI.

The chain uses TRBV6-5 and TRBJ1-2, with 12 bases identical to TRBD1. Per germline, CDR1 MNHEY and CDR2 SVGAGI. The CDR3 loop spans 15 amino acids. Trimming cost V 5 bases and J 5 bases; bases outside gene matches: 6. The CDR3 here is CASSTGQGARYGYTF. DNA of the CDR3: TGTGCCAGCAGTACGGGACAGGGGGCAAGGTATGGCTACACCTTC.

V usage is TRBV28 and J usage is TRBJ2-1; 7 bases align to TRBD2. Trimming removed 6 bases from V and 1 base from J; junction bases left unmatched: 9. There are 16 residues in the CDR3. Germline V gene data show CDR1 as MDHEN and CDR2 as SYDVKM. The CDR3 DNA reads TGTGCCAGCAGCACCCCCGCTAGCGGATCCTACAATGAGCAGTTCTTC. This codes for CASSTPASGSYNEQFF.

This clone was detected only a few times. The chain links TRBV28 to TRBJ2-7, with D possibly being TRBD2 (6 bases). The CDR3 totals 18 residues. V was trimmed by 2 bases and J by 6 bases, leaving 26 bases between them. CDR1 is MDHEN, CDR2 SYDVKM, per germline. The CDR3 nucleotides are TGTGCCAGCAGTTTAGGATCGAGTTTAGGAGGGAATACGCGCGAGCAGTACTTC. Protein sequence: CASSLGSSLGGNTREQYF.

V usage is TRBV29-1 and J usage is TRBJ2-5; 14 positions match TRBD2. V shed 6 bases and J 3 bases; nucleotides not matched to a gene: 3. Germline V gene lookup returns CDR1 SQVTM and CDR2 ANQGSEA. This CDR3 has 14 residues. CDR3 in DNA: TGCAGCGTGACTAGCGGGAGGGAAAAAGAGACCCAGTACTTC. This encodes CSVTSGREKETQYF.

The chain carries TRBV29-1 and TRBJ1-1; perhaps TRBD1 as D (5 bases). V lost 4 bases and J 0 bases, leaving 12 bases between the germline ends. The CDR3 contains 14 residues. Germline CDR1 SQVTM, CDR2 ANQGSEA. Here the CDR3 reads CSVVRGGLNTEAFF. As DNA, the CDR3 is TGCAGCGTTGTTCGGGGGGGACTGAACACTGAAGCTTTCTTT.

The chain recombines TRBV5-1 with TRBJ2-3, with TRBD1 as a possible D gene (6 bases). CDR1 and CDR2 from the germline V gene are SGHRS and YFSETQ. This CDR3 is built from 16 residues. The V and J ends lost 3 bases and 2 bases respectively, with 16 bases between them. The CDR3 sequence is CASSSIRTGITDTQYF. The CDR3 nucleotides are TGCGCCAGCAGCTCGATTAGAACAGGGATCACAGATACGCAGTATTTT.

The V call is TRBV2, the J call TRBJ1-4; 7 positions match TRBD1. Trimming cost V 2 bases and J 3 bases; bases outside gene matches: 6. The CDR3 is made up of 16 amino acids. The germline gives CDR1 SNHLY, CDR2 FYNNEI. For the CDR3, the DNA is TGTGCCAGCAGTGAATTCACAGGGGAACCTAATGAAAAACTGTTTTTT. It codes for CASSEFTGEPNEKLFF.